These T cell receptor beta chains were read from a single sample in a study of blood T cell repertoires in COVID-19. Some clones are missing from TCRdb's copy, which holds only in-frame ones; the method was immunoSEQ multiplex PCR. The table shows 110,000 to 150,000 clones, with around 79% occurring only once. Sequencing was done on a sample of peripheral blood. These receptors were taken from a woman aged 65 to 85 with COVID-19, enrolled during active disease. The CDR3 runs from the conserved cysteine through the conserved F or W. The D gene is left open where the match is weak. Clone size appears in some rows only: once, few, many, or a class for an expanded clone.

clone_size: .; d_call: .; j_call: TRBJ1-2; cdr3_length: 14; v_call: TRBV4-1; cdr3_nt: TGCGCCAGCAGCCAGCAGGTAGCTAACTATGGCTACACCTTC; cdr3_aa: CASSQQVANYGYTF
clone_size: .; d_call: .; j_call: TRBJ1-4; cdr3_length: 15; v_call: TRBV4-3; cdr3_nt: TGCGCCAGCAGCCCTTCGGACAGTCCTAATGAAAAACTGTTTTTT; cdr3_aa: CASSPSDSPNEKLFF
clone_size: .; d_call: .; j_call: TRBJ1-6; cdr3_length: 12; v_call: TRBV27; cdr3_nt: TGTGCCAGCAGTTTCTCTAATTCACCCCTCCACTTT; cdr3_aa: CASSFSNSPLHF
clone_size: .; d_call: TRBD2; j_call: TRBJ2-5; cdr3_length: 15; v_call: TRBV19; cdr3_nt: TGTGCCAGTAGTATAGATGCGGGGGGTCAAGAGACCCAGTACTTC; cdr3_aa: CASSIDAGGQETQYF
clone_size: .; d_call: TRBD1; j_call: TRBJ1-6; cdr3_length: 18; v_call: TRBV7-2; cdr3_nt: TGTGCCAGCAGCTTATGGGGACAGGGTGGGAATAATAATTCACCCCTCCACTTT; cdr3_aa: CASSLWGQGGNNNSPLHF
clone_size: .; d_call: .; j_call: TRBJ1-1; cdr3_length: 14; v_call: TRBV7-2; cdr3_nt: TGTGCCAGCAGCTCCGGACAGCCCACCACTGAAGCTTTCTTT; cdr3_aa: CASSSGQPTTEAFF
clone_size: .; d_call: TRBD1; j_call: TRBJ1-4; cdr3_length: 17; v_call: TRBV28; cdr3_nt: TGTGCCAGCAGCTCGGGACAGAGTTTTGCAACTAATGAAAAACTGTTTTTT; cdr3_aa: CASSSGQSFATNEKLFF
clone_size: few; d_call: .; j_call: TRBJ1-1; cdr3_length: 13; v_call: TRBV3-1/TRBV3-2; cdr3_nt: TGTGCCAGCAGCCTCAGGGGTGGGACTGAAGCTTTCTTT; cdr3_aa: CASSLRGGTEAFF
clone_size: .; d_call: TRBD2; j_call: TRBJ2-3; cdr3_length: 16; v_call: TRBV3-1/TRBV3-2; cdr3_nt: TGTGCCAGCAGCCTTACCGGGACTAGCGGCACAGATACGCAGTATTTT; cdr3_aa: CASSLTGTSGTDTQYF
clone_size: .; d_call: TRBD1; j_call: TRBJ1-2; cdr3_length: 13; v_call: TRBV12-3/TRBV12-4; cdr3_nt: TGTGCCAGCAGTGCACGGGACAGGTGGGGCTACACCTTC; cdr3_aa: CASSARDRWGYTF
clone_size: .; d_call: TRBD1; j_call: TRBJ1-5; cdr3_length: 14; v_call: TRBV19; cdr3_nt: TGTGCCAGTGGGACAGGGAAGAGCAATCAGCCCCAGCATTTT; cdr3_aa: CASGTGKSNQPQHF
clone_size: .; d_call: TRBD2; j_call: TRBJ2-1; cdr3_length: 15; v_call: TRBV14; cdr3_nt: TGTGCCAGCAGTCACCCGGGACTAGGACTCAATGAGCAGTTCTTC; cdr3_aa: CASSHPGLGLNEQFF
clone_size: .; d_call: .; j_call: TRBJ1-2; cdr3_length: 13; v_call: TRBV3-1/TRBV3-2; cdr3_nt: TGTGCCAGCAGCCAACAGGGGTACTATGGCTACACCTTC; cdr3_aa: CASSQQGYYGYTF
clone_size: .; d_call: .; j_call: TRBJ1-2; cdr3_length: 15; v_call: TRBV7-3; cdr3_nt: TGTGCCAGCAGCCCAAGCAGGGAATCACCAAGTGGCTACACCTTC; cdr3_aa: CASSPSRESPSGYTF
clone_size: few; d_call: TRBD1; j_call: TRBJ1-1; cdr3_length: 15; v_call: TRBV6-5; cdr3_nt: TGTGCCAGCAGTTATTCTTCGACAGGGATGACTGAAGCTTTCTTT; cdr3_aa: CASSYSSTGMTEAFF
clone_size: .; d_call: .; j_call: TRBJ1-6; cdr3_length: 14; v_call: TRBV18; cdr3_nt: TGTGCCAGCTCGCCAACCAGGGGTAATTCACCCCTCCACTTT; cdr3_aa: CASSPTRGNSPLHF
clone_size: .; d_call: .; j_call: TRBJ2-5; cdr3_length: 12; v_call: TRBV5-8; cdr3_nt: TGTGCCAGCAGCAGACAGCAAGGGGCCCAGTACTTC; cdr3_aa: CASSRQQGAQYF
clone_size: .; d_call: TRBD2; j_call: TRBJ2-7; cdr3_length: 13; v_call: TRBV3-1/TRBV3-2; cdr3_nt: TGTGCCAGCAGCCAAGTCGGGGGGTACGAGCAGTACTTC; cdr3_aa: CASSQVGGYEQYF
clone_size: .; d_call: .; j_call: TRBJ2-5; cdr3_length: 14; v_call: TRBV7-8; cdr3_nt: TGTGCCAGCAGCTTAGTCGTCCTCGGAGAGACCCAGTACTTC; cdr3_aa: CASSLVVLGETQYF
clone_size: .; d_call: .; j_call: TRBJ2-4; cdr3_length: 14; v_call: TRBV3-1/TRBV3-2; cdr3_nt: TGTGCCAGCAGCCAAGTATCACAGCAAAACATTCAGTACTTC; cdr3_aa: CASSQVSQQNIQYF
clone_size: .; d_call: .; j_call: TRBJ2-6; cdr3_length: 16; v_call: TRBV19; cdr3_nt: TGTGCCAGTAGTATCTCGGTGACAGGCGGGGCCAACGTCCTGACTTTC; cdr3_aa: CASSISVTGGANVLTF
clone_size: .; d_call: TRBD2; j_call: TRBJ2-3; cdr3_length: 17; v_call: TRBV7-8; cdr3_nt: TGTGCCAGCAGCTTAGAACCCCTAGCGGGGGGCACAGATACGCAGTATTTT; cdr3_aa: CASSLEPLAGGTDTQYF
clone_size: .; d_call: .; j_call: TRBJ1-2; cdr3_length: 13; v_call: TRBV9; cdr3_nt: TGTGCCAGCAGCGTAGGGGGGGACTATGGCTACACCTTC; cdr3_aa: CASSVGGDYGYTF
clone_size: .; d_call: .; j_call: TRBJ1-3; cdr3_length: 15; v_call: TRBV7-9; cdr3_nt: TGTGCCAGCAGCTGGACCAGGGACTCTGGAAACACCATATATTTT; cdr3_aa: CASSWTRDSGNTIYF